This T cell receptor beta chain emerged from a study of T cell responses to AZD1222 COVID-19 vaccine (dated by TCRdb to about 2021). Background on the whole study: TCR sequencing was performed for 230 to 250 trial participants, of whom 200 to 220 were given two doses of AZD1222 and approximately 26 were given two doses of MenACWY control vaccine. Trial participants were enrolled into age subgroups of 18-55, 56-69 and 70-plus years, which contained roughly 140, 27 and 60 TCR-sequenced participants, respectively. Broad study findings and their caveats: Because no day 14 peak-response samples were available, repertoires were characterized only after the peak T cell response. Vaccine-associated CD4 TCRs spanned the whole spike protein, with dominant responses in regions 160-218 and 743-854. Conclusions about previously exposed vaccinees are limited because only 5 or 6 AZD1222 recipients were SARS-CoV-2 seropositive at baseline. Reportedly, almost half of the unique spike-specific TCRs recognized epitopes lying outside the regions that are mutated in the B.1.351 and B.1.1.7 variants. After two AZD1222 doses, spike-specific TCR breadth and depth were significantly higher than at day 0 and than in MenACWY recipients. Participants were mostly white British and included more females than males, and it was suggested by the authors that clonal diversity may have been underestimated. The 56-69-year group was small, and its depth increase did not reach significance, likely because of low power.

The CDR3 regions of human TCRbeta chains were analyzed by immunosequencing. Under the source paper's analysis protocol: Repertoire TCRs were matched against a reference library of SARS-CoV-2-specific TCRs generated with the MIRA antigen-specificity platform. Breadth meant the fraction of unique TCRs that were SARS-CoV-2-associated, whereas depth meant the fraction of total T cells that were SARS-CoV-2-associated. Using the MIRA data, every spike-specific TCR was mapped to the spike region that the TCR reacted to and assigned to either a CD4 or a CD8 class. Log10-transformed breadth and depth values were compared by one-way ANOVA with Sidak's multiple comparisons tests. TCRdb re-hosts the immuneACCESS table, in-frame sequences only. Its copies lack some clones; in the studies checked, an unresolved V gene accounts for under half of them, and the cause for the rest is not known. That table is the source of V, J and clone size, and D and trimming were worked out from the DNA. The sample yields approximately 140,000 clones; about 90% were counted once. The ten largest account for approximately 3.9% of the sample.

The V end loses 5 bases and the J end loses 7 bases, and a stretch of 15 bases separates them. Reading from cysteine to phenylalanine, the CDR3 counts 13 amino acids. Kept here is only the CDR3 DNA, which spans 39 bases and is read in frame from base 1. Via the germline V gene, CDR1 is SGHTA and CDR2 FQGNSA. A word on this clone: The clone's antigen remains unknown. No much larger clone exists at a distance of one base, and base qualities are not known.

What the time point label conveys for this sample: about 28 days (+/-7) after the second vaccine dose. AZD1222 recipients whose second dose came at about 4 weeks and those whose second dose came at about 12 weeks were combined into one group, since spike-specific TCR depth and breadth did not differ between the two schedules. Samples from vaccinated people were obtained from the UK trials COV001 and COV002, which included a single-blind randomized controlled phase 2/3 trial of AZD1222 (ChAdOx1 nCoV-19) in healthy adults. Trial participant PBMC samples were collected at day 0 and day 28 after the second dose for TCRbeta chain sequencing.

The rearrangement combines TRBV7-2 with TRBJ2-7; matching of 7 bases hints at TRBD2 as the D gene. This specimen consisted of peripheral blood, obtained 28 days after the second AZD1222 dose. The sequence came from an adult who received the AZD1222 COVID-19 vaccine. The CDR3 protein sequence reads: CASSPRRGGEQYF. The DNA reads as follows: TGTGCCAGCAGCCCGAGGAGGGGGGGAGAGCAGTACTTC.